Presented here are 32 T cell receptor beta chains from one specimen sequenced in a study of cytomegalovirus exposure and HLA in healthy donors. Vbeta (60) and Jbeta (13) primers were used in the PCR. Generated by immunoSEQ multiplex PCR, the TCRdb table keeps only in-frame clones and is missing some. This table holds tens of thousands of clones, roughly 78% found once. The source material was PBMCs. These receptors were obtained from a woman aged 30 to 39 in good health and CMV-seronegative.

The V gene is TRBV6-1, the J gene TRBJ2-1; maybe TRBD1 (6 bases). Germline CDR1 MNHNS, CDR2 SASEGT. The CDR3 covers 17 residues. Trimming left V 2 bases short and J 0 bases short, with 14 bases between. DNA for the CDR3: TGTGCCAGCAGTGAACTTTGGGGGCCGAGCTCCTACAATGAGCAGTTCTTC. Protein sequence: CASSELWGPSSYNEQFF.

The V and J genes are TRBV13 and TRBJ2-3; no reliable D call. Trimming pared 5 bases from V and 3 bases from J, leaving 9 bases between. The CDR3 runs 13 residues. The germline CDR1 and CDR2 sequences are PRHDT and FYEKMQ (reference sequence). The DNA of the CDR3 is TGTGCCAGCAGCGGAAGCAGGACAGATACGCAGTATTTT. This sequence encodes CASSGSRTDTQYF.

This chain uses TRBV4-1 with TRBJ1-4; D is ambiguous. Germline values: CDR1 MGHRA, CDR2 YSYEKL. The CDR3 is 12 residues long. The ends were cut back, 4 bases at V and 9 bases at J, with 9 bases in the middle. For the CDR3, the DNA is TGCGCCAGCAGCCTAGTACTCAAAAAACTGTTTTTT. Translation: CASSLVLKKLFF.

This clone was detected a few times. This CDR3 reads CASRDTTGNTIYF. Written as DNA, the CDR3 is TGTGCCAGCAGGGACACCACTGGAAACACCATATATTTT. The V and J genes are TRBV2 and TRBJ1-3, with D maybe TRBD1 (5 bases). This CDR3 is built from 13 residues. The germline V gene encodes CDR1 SNHLY and CDR2 FYNNEI. Trimming cost V 6 bases and J 2 bases, with 8 bases left between them.

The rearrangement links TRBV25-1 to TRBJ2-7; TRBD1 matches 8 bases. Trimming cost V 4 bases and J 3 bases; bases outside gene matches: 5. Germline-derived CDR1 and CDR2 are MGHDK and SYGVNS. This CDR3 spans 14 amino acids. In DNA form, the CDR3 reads TGTGCCAGCAGTGGGACAGGGTGGGACTACGAGCAGTACTTC. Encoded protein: CASSGTGWDYEQYF.

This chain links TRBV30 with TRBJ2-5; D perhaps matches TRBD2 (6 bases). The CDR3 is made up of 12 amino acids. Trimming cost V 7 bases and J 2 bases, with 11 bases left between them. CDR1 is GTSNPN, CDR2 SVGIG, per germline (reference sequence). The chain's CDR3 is CAFEGGQETQYF. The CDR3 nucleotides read TGTGCCTTTGAGGGAGGTCAAGAGACCCAGTACTTC.

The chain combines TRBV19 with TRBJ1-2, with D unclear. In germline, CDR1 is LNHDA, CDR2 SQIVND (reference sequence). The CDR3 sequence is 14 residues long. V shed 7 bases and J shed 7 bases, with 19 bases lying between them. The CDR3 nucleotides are TGTGCCAGTACAACGTGGCAGGCCGCAGGTGGCTACACCTTC. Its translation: CASTTWQAAGGYTF.

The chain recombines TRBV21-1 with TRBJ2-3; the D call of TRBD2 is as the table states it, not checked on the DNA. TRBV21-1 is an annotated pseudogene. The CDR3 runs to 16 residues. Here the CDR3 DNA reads TGTGCCAGCAGCCCTCGTGGGAGTCCGTGCACAGATACGCAGTATTTT. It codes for CASSPRGSPCTDTQYF.

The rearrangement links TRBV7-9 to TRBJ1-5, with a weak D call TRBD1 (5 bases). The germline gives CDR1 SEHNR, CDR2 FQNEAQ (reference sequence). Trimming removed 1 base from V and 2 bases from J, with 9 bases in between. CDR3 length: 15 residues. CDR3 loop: CASSLEGAGNQPQHF. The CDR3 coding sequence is TGTGCCAGCAGCTTAGAAGGGGCCGGCAATCAGCCCCAGCATTTT.

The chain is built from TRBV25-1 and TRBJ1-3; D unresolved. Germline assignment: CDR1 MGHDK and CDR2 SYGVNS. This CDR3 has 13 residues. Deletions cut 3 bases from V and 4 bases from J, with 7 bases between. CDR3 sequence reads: CASSEPGGNTIYF. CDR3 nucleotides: TGTGCCAGCAGTGAGCCGGGGGGAAACACCATATATTTT.

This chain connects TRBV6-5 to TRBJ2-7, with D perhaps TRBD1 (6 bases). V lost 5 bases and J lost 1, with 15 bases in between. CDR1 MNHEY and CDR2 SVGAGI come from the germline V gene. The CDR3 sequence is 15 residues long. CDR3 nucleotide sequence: TGTGCCAGCAGTCATAACAGGGCATTATCCTACGAGCAGTACTTC. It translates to CASSHNRALSYEQYF.

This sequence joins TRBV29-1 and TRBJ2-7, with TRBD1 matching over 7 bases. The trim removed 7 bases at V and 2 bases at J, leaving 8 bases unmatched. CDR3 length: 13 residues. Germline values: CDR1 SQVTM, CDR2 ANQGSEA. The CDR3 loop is CSAQTGSTYEQYF. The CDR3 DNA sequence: TGCAGCGCCCAGACAGGGTCCACCTACGAGCAGTACTTC.

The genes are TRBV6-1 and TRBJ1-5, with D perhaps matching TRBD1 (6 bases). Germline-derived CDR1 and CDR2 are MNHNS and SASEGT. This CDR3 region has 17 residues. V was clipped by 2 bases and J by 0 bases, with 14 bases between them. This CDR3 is CASSELGTYNSNQPQHF. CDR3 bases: TGTGCCAGCAGTGAACTCGGGACATATAATAGCAATCAGCCCCAGCATTTT.

CDR3 nucleotides: TGTGCCAGCAGTTCCATGCGTTTGAACACTGAAGCTTTCTTT. Its translation is CASSSMRLNTEAFF. The V call is TRBV6-5, the J call TRBJ1-1, with D uncertain. In germline, CDR1 is MNHEY, CDR2 SVGAGI. Trimming pared 4 bases from V and 0 bases from J, leaving 9 bases between. The CDR3 is 14 amino acids.

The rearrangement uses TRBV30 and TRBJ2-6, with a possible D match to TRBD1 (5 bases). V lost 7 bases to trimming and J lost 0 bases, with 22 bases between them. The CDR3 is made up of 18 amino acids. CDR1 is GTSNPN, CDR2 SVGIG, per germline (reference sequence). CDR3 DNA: TGTGCCTCCCCCCGTGAGGACAAGACCAACTCTGGGGCCAACGTCCTGACTTTC. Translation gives CASPREDKTNSGANVLTF.

In nucleotides, the CDR3 is TGTGCCAGCAGTGACCAGGGGCACACTGAAGCTTTCTTT. It is translated as CASSDQGHTEAFF. The gene calls are TRBV2 and TRBJ1-1; possible D gene TRBD1, 6 bases. V was trimmed by 3 bases and J by 3 bases, leaving 8 bases between them. Germline CDR1 SNHLY, CDR2 FYNNEI. The CDR3 spans 13 residues.

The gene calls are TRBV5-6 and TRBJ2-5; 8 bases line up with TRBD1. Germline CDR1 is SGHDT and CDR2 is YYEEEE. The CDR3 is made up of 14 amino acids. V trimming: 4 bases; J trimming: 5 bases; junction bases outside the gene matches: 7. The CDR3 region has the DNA TGTGCCAGCAGCCAGACAGGGGTTAGTGAGACCCAGTACTTC. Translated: CASSQTGVSETQYF.

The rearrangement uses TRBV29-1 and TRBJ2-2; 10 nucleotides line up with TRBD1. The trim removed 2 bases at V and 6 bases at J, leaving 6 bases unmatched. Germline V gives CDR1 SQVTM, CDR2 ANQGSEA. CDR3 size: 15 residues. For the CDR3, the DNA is TGCAGCGTTGAACGACAGGGGGCTATCTCCGGGGAGCTGTTTTTT. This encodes CSVERQGAISGELFF.

The CDR3 nucleotides read TGTGCCAGCAGGGGACTAGCGGGGGGGCCTGGGGAGCTGTTTTTT. Translating it yields CASRGLAGGPGELFF. The chain couples TRBV6-1 to TRBJ2-2; 16 nucleotides match TRBD2. Unmatched junction bases numbered 3, after V lost 6 bases and J lost 8 bases. CDR3 length: 15 amino acids. CDR1 and CDR2 from the germline V gene are MNHNS and SASEGT.

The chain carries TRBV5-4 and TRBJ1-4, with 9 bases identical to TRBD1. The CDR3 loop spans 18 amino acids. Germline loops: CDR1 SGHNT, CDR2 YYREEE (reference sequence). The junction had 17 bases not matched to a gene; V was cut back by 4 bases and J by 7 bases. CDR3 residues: CASSRDRDRDPLGEKLFF. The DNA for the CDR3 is TGTGCCAGCAGCCGAGACCGGGACAGGGACCCTTTAGGTGAAAAACTGTTTTTT.

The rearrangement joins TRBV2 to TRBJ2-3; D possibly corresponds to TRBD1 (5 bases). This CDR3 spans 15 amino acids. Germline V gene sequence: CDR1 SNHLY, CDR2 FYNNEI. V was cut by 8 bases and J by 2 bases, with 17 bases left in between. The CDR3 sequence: CASHKQGLNTDTQYF. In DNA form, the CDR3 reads TGTGCCAGCCACAAGCAGGGCTTAAACACAGATACGCAGTATTTT.

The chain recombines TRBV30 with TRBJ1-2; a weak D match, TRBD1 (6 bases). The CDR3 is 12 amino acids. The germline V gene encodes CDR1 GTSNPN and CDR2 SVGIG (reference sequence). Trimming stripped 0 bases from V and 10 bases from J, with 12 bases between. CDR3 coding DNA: TGTGCCTGGAGTGTATTAAGGGGGACCTACACCTTC. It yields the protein CAWSVLRGTYTF.

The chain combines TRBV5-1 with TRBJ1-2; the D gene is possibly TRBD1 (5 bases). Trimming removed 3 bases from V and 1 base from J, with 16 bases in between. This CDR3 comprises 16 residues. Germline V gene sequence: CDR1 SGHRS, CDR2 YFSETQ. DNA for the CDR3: TGCGCCAGCAGCTCCGGGCCGAGACAGAATAACTATGGCTACACCTTC. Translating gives CASSSGPRQNNYGYTF.

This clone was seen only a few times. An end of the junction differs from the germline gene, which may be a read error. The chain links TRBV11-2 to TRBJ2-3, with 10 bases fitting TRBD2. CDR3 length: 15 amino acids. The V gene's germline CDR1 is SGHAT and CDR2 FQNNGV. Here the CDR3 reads CASSLDGTSEDTQYF. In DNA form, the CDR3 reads TGTGCCAGCAGCCTAGACGGGACTAGCGAGGATACGCAGTATTTT.

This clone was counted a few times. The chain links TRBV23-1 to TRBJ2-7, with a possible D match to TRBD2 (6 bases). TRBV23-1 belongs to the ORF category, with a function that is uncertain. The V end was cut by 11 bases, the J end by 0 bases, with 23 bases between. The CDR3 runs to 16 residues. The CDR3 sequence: CAGPLGGWPLSYEQYF. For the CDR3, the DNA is TGCGCCGGCCCCCTCGGAGGGTGGCCGCTCTCCTACGAGCAGTACTTC.

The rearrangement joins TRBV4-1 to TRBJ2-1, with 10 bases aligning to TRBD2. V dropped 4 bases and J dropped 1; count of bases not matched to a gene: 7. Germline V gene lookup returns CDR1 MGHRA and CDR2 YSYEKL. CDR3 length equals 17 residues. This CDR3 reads CASSPLIAGGSYNEQFF. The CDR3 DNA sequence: TGCGCCAGCAGCCCACTCATAGCGGGAGGATCCTACAATGAGCAGTTCTTC.

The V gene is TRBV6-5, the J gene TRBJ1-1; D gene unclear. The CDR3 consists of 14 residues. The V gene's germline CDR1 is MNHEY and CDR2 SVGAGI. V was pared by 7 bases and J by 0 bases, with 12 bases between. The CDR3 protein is CASIASGMNTEAFF. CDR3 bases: TGTGCCAGCATCGCGTCGGGGATGAACACTGAAGCTTTCTTT.

CDR3 sequence reads: CAWSGGVGVSPLHF. The CDR3 DNA reads TGTGCCTGGAGTGGGGGGGTGGGGGTTTCACCCCTCCACTTT. The chain links TRBV30 to TRBJ1-6; TRBD1 is a possible D gene (5 bases). V gave up 1 base and J gave up 9 bases, with 13 bases separating them. Germline V lookup: CDR1 GTSNPN, CDR2 SVGIG (reference sequence). This CDR3 has 14 residues.

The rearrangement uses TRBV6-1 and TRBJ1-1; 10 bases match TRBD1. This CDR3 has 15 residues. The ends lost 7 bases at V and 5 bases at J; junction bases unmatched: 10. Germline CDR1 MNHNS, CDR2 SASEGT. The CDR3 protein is CASTYSTGGVTEAFF. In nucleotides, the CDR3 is TGTGCCAGCACCTATTCGACAGGGGGCGTTACTGAAGCTTTCTTT.

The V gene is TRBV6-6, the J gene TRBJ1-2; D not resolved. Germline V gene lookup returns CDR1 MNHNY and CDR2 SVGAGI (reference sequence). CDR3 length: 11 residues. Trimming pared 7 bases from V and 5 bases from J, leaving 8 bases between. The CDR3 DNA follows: TGTGCCAGCACCTACGAGTATGGCTACACCTTC. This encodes CASTYEYGYTF.

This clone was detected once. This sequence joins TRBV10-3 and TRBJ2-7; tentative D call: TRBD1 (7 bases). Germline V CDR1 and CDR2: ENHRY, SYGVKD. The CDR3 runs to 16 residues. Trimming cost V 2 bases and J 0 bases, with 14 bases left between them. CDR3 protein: CAISETGEEDSYEQYF. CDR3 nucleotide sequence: TGTGCCATCAGTGAGACAGGGGAGGAGGACTCCTACGAGCAGTACTTC.

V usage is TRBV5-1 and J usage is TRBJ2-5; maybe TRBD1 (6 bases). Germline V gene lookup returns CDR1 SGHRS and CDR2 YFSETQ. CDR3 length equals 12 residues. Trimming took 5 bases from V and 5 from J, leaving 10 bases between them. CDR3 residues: CASRVQGETQYF. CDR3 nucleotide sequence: TGCGCCAGCAGGGTGCAGGGGGAGACCCAGTACTTC.